The 22 T cell receptor beta chains listed next were all sequenced from one sample in a study of control samples from healthy donors and cancer patients. Method: immunoSEQ multiplex PCR; TCRdb's copy keeps in-frame clones and lacks some. This sample carries about 94,000 clones, 75% to 95% of them seen once, and the ten largest clones take about 4%. The sequenced material came from blood. These receptors were taken from a woman between 18 and 29 years old in good health.

The V call is TRBV4-1, the J call TRBJ1-1; D possibly corresponds to TRBD1 (5 bases). Germline CDR1 MGHRA, CDR2 YSYEKL. V was clipped by 0 bases and J by 6 bases, with 11 bases between them. This CDR3 contains 14 residues. In DNA, the CDR3 is TGCGCCAGCAGCCAAGATGGGGGGATTTCTGAAGCTTTCTTT. Its translation: CASSQDGGISEAFF.

The rearrangement uses TRBV6-5 and TRBJ1-2; D uncertain. Looked up from germline, CDR1 is MNHEY and CDR2 is SVGAGI. V was cut by 5 bases and J by 2 bases, with 12 bases left in between. This CDR3 is 14 amino acids long. CDR3 nucleotide sequence: TGTGCCAGCAGTCCTAGGAGCGACAACTATGGCTACACCTTC. Residues: CASSPRSDNYGYTF.

The chain recombines TRBV9 with TRBJ2-3; 12 bases match TRBD2. This CDR3 is 16 amino acids long. V was clipped by 0 bases and J by 2 bases; unmatched bases: 1. Germline lookup yields CDR1 SGDLS and CDR2 YYNGEE. The CDR3 here is CASSVGTSGATDTQYF. CDR3 bases: TGTGCCAGCAGCGTAGGGACTAGCGGGGCCACAGATACGCAGTATTTT.

The rearrangement uses TRBV19 and TRBJ2-7; 13 bases are a match to TRBD2. The ends lost 4 bases at V and 0 bases at J; junction bases unmatched: 12. Germline CDR1 and CDR2: LNHDA and SQIVND (reference sequence). This CDR3 is built from 19 residues. For the CDR3, the DNA is TGTGCCAGTAGTAAAAAGGCTGGGACTAGCGGGGAAAGCTCCTACGAGCAGTACTTC. Encoded protein: CASSKKAGTSGESSYEQYF.

V gene TRBV19 combines with J gene TRBJ2-3; D is uncertain. The CDR3 is 13 amino acids. Trimming stripped 3 bases from V and 2 bases from J, with 6 bases between. Per germline, CDR1 LNHDA and CDR2 SQIVND (reference sequence). The CDR3 DNA follows: TGTGCCAGTAGTATCCGCTACACAGATACGCAGTATTTT. It codes for CASSIRYTDTQYF. Based on the CDR3 plus reference TRBV19 and TRBJ2-3, the full variable domain is DGGITQSPKYLFRKEGQNVTLSCEQNLNHDAMYWYRQDPGQGLRLIYYSQIVNDFQKGDIAEGYSVSREKKESFPLTVTSAQKNPTAFYLCASSIRYTDTQYFGPGTRLTVL.

This rearrangement joins TRBV5-1 to TRBJ1-2; 7 bases map to TRBD1. CDR1 SGHRS and CDR2 YFSETQ come from the germline V gene. The V gene end was trimmed by 0 bases and the J gene end by 4 bases; junction bases not matched to a gene: 6. This CDR3 spans 15 amino acids. The CDR3 loop is CASSLDGQAFYGYTF. The CDR3 DNA follows: TGCGCCAGCAGCTTGGATGGACAGGCCTTCTATGGCTACACCTTC.

The gene calls are TRBV4-1 and TRBJ1-5, with 11 bases identical to TRBD1. This CDR3 has 21 amino acids. The germline gives CDR1 MGHRA, CDR2 YSYEKL. V shed 0 bases, J shed 0 bases, and the junction held 13 bases outside the gene matches. The CDR3 spells CASSQDLGLDRGPVSNQPQHF. The CDR3 DNA follows: TGCGCCAGCAGCCAAGATCTCGGACTGGACAGGGGGCCTGTTAGCAATCAGCCCCAGCATTTT.

The J gene is TRBJ2-3, the V gene TRBV5-1; 9 bases are shared with TRBD2. CDR3 length: 14 amino acids. Per germline, CDR1 SGHRS and CDR2 YFSETQ. The junction had 6 bases not matched to a gene; V was cut back by 7 bases and J by 3 bases. The CDR3 bases are TGCGCCAGCGGGCTAGCGGGGATGACAGATACGCAGTATTTT. It yields the protein CASGLAGMTDTQYF. Filled out from reference TRBV5-1 and TRBJ2-3, the complete variable domain reads KAGVTQTPRYLIKTRGQQVTLSCSPISGHRSVSWYQQTPGQGLQFLFEYFSETQRNKGNFPGRFSGRQFSNSRSEMNVSTLELGDSALYLCASGLAGMTDTQYFGPGTRLTVL.

The CDR3: CASRDVRYGYTF. CDR3 in DNA: TGTGCCAGCAGGGACGTTCGATATGGCTACACCTTC. This chain connects TRBV6-5 to TRBJ1-2; no definite D call. The V end was cut by 6 bases, the J end by 5 bases, with 10 bases between. The CDR3 length is 12 residues. Germline V lookup: CDR1 MNHEY, CDR2 SVGAGI.

The gene calls are TRBV7-2 and TRBJ1-5, with TRBD1 matching over 10 bases. This CDR3 region has 16 residues. V gave up 5 bases and J gave up 4 bases; unmatched junction bases: 8. The germline V gene encodes CDR1 SGHTA and CDR2 FQGNSA. The CDR3 coding sequence is TGTGCCAGCAGCCGGGGGGACAGGGGAGGGAATCAGCCCCAGCATTTT. This encodes CASSRGDRGGNQPQHF. The variable domain in full, completed from reference TRBV7-2 and TRBJ1-5, reads GAGVSQSPSNKVTEKGKDVELRCDPISGHTALYWYRQSLGQGLEFLIYFQGNSAPDKSGLPSDRFSAERTGGSVSTLTIQRTQQEDSAVYLCASSRGDRGGNQPQHFGDGTRLSIL.

This clone showed up just once. The V call is TRBV6-2 or TRBV6-3, the J call TRBJ2-3, with 8 positions matching TRBD2. The CDR3 spans 16 residues. Germline loops: CDR1 MNHEY, CDR2 SVGEGT. Trimming cost V 3 bases and J 6 bases; bases outside gene matches: 11. Written as DNA, the CDR3 is TGTGCCAGCAGTTATGTCCCCGGGGGGGATAATGATACGCAGTATTTT. Residues: CASSYVPGGDNDTQYF.

This rearrangement joins TRBV19 to TRBJ1-1, with D possibly being TRBD1 (5 bases). The ends were cut back, 3 bases at V and 3 bases at J, with 20 bases in the middle. Germline V gives CDR1 LNHDA, CDR2 SQIVND (reference sequence). The CDR3 is 17 amino acids. CDR3 residues: CASSIPRGSRSDTEAFF. CDR3 bases: TGTGCCAGTAGTATCCCGCGGGGGAGCCGAAGTGACACTGAAGCTTTCTTT.

This chain's CDR3 is CASSLVDRGLYEQYF. The CDR3 DNA reads TGCGCCAGCAGCTTGGTGGACAGGGGGCTGTACGAGCAGTACTTC. This rearrangement joins TRBV5-1 to TRBJ2-7, with 11 bases matching TRBD1. The CDR3 is 15 amino acids. V lost 0 bases to trimming and J lost 4 bases; unmatched junction nucleotides: 3. CDR1 and CDR2 from the germline V gene are SGHRS and YFSETQ.

The genes are TRBV7-8 and TRBJ1-3; D is unresolved. The germline gives CDR1 SGHVS, CDR2 FQNEAQ. V was trimmed by 1 base and J by 4 bases, leaving 11 bases between them. The CDR3 spans 15 residues. The CDR3 bases are TGTGCCAGCAGCTTAGAAGTAGTCAGGGGAAACACCATATATTTT. It translates to CASSLEVVRGNTIYF.

J is TRBJ1-3 and V is TRBV6-5; D is unclear. Germline-derived CDR1 and CDR2 are MNHEY and SVGAGI. V was pared by 5 bases and J by 0 bases, with 8 bases between. CDR3 length equals 14 residues. The CDR3 sequence: CASSKSFSGNTIYF. The DNA of the CDR3 is TGTGCCAGCAGTAAAAGTTTCTCTGGAAACACCATATATTTT.

The chain joins TRBV5-1 to TRBJ2-2; the D is unclear. The length of the CDR3 is 16 residues. CDR1 SGHRS and CDR2 YFSETQ come from the germline V gene. Between the trimmed V and J ends, which lost 4 bases and 0 bases, there was a span of 13 bases. The CDR3 is CASSPPTNTNTGELFF. For the CDR3, the DNA is TGCGCCAGCAGCCCCCCTACTAATACGAACACCGGGGAGCTGTTTTTT.

The rearrangement uses TRBV6-5 and TRBJ1-4; perhaps TRBD1 as D (6 bases). The CDR3 consists of 14 residues. V was cut by 5 bases and J by 0 bases, with 7 bases left in between. Germline V gives CDR1 MNHEY, CDR2 SVGAGI. The CDR3 region has the DNA TGTGCCAGCAGTAGGACAGCAACTAATGAAAAACTGTTTTTT. It yields the protein CASSRTATNEKLFF.

The genes are TRBV7-9 and TRBJ1-1; D is unclear. Germline CDR1 reads SEHNR; CDR2 reads FQNEAQ (reference sequence). This CDR3 contains 12 residues. V was shortened by 1 base and J by 4 bases, with 4 bases between the two germline ends. The CDR3 DNA is TGTGCCAGCAGCTTAGGGCCCACTGAAGCTTTCTTT. Translation: CASSLGPTEAFF.

V usage is TRBV9 and J usage is TRBJ2-7, with TRBD1 identical over 11 bases. Germline CDR1 SGDLS, CDR2 YYNGEE. The CDR3 runs to 15 residues. The J segment lost 7 bases and the V segment lost 4 bases, leaving 10 bases of the junction unmatched. The CDR3 loop reads CASSSPGQGAGEQYF. The CDR3 bases are TGTGCCAGCAGCTCCCCTGGACAGGGGGCGGGGGAGCAGTACTTC.

J is TRBJ2-1 and V is TRBV25-1, with 9 bases aligning to TRBD2. The CDR3 has 16 residues. Trimming removed 0 bases from V and 7 bases from J; junction bases left unmatched: 7. Germline CDR1 reads MGHDK; CDR2 reads SYGVNS. The CDR3 coding sequence is TGTGCCAGCAGTGAATATGCGGGGGGGGTCACGAATGAGCAGTTCTTC. Its translation: CASSEYAGGVTNEQFF.

V usage is TRBV18 and J usage is TRBJ1-2, with 11 bases matching TRBD1. The CDR3 has 18 residues. V dropped 5 bases and J dropped 4; count of bases not matched to a gene: 15. Per the germline V gene, CDR1 is KGHSH and CDR2 is LQKENI. The CDR3, as DNA: TGTGCCAGCTCATTCCGGGACAGGGGGTCACCCTCCTTCTATGGCTACACCTTC. It encodes CASSFRDRGSPSFYGYTF.

V is TRBV7-9 and J is TRBJ2-7; possibly TRBD1 for D (7 bases). This CDR3 contains 17 residues. The germline CDR1 and CDR2 sequences are SEHNR and FQNEAQ (reference sequence). V lost 5 bases and J lost 0, with 20 bases in between. The CDR3 region is CASSPGTAGISSYEQYF. The CDR3 nucleotides are TGTGCCAGCAGCCCAGGGACAGCGGGTATTAGCTCCTACGAGCAGTACTTC.